This T cell receptor beta chain originates from a study of blood T cells in healthy people across ages. Primers used in a second PCR of about 7 to 12 cycles were a sample-barcoded 5' primer and a J-beta primer mix. A single record per CDR3 protein comes from TCRdb applying MiXCR to the 5' RACE reads. Of hundreds of thousands of distinct CDR3 sequences detected, around 43% appear once; the ten largest clones hold around 30%. About 9.6 milliliters of peripheral blood were drawn from each donor into EDTA-treated tubes. The CDR3 has 16 amino acids. Germline CDR1 DFQATT, CDR2 SNEGSKA (reference sequence). Regarding the study as a whole: It was the long-lived donors that had more naive CD4+ cells and higher diversity than aged donors.

On this clonotype itself: Its specificity is unknown. The junction and the germline gene differ at one end; a read error may be behind it.

This clonotype was sampled from a man older than 75 in good health. The source material was blood. J is TRBJ2-4 and V is TRBV20-1; 10 nucleotides match TRBD2. The J call may not be correct, given that the DNA end is closer to TRBJ2-7. For the CDR3, the DNA is TGCAGTGCTCGTCCTACCCCGGGACTAGCGTCCTCCGAGCAGTACTTC. It is translated as CSARPTPGLASSEQYF.